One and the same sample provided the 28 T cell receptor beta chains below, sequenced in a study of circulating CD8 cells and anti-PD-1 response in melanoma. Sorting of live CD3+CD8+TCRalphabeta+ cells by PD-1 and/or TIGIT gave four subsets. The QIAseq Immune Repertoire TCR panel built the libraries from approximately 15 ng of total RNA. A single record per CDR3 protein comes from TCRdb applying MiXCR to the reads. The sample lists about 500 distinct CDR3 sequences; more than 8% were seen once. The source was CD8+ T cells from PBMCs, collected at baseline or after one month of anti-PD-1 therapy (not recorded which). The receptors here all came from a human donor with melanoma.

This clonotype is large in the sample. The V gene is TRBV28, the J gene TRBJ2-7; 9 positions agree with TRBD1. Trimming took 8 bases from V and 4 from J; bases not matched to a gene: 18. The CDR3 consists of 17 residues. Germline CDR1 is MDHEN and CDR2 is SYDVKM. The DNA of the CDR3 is TGTGCCAGCGGAACCCAACCTTGGGGACAGGGAAGTTACGAGCAGTACTTC. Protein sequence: CASGTQPWGQGSYEQYF.

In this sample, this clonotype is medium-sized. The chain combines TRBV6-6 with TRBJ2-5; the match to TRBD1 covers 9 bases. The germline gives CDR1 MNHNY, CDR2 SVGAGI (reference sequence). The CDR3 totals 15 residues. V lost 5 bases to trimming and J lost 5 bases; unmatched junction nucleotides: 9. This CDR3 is CASSPGQGLGETQYF. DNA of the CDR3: TGTGCCAGCAGTCCCGGACAGGGGTTGGGCGAGACCCAGTACTTC.

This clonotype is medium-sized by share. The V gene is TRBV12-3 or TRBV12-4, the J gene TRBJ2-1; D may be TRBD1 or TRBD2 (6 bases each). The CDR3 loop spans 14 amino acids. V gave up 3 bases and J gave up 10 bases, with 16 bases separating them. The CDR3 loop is CASSLSYGGQEQFF. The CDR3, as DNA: TGTGCCAGCAGTTTGAGTTACGGGGGCCAAGAGCAGTTCTTC.

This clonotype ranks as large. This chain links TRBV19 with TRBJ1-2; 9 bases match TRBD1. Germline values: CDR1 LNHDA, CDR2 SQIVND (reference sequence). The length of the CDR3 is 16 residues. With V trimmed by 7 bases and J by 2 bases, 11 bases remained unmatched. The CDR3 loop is CASNRDGQGINYGYTF. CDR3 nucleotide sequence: TGTGCCAGTAATCGAGACGGACAGGGGATAAACTATGGCTACACCTTC.

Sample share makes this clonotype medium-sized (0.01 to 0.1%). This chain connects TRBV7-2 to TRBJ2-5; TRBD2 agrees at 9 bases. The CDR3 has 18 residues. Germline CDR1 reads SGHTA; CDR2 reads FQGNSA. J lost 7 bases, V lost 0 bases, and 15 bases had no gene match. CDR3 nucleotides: TGTGCCAGCAGCTTAGCTCTCGGTGCGGGGGGGCCTTTTGGGACCCAGTACTTC. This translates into CASSLALGAGGPFGTQYF. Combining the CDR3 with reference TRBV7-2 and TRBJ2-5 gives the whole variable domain GAGVSQSPSNKVTEKGKDVELRCDPISGHTALYWYRQSLGQGLEFLIYFQGNSAPDKSGLPSDRFSAERTGGSVSTLTIQRTQQEDSAVYLCASSLALGAGGPFGTQYFGPGTRLLVL.

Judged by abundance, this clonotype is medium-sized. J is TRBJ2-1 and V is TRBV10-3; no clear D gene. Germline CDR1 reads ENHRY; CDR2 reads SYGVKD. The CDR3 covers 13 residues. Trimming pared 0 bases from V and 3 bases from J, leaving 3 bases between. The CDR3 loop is CAISESGYNEQFF. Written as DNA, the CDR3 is TGTGCCATCAGTGAGTCAGGCTACAATGAGCAGTTCTTC.

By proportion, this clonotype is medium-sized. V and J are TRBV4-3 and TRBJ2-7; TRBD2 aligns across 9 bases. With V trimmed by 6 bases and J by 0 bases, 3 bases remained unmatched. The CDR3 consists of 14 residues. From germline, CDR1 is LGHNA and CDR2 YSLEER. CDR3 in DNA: TGCGCCAGCAGGCGGACTAGCGTCTCCTACGAGCAGTACTTC. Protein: CASRRTSVSYEQYF.

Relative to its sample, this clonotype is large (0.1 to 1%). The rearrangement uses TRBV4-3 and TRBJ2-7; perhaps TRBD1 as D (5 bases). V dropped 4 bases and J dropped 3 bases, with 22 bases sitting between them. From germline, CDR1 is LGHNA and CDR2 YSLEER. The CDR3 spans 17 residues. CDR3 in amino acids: CASSRSLWAGKNYEQYF. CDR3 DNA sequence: TGCGCCAGCAGCCGATCTCTTTGGGCAGGGAAGAACTACGAGCAGTACTTC.

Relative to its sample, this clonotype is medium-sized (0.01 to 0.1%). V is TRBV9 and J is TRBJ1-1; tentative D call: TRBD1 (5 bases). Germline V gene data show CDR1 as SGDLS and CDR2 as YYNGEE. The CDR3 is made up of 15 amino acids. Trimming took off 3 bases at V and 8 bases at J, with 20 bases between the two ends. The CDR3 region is CASSATGRPPGEAFF. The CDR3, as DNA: TGTGCCAGCAGCGCCACGGGACGCCCTCCCGGCGAAGCTTTCTTT.

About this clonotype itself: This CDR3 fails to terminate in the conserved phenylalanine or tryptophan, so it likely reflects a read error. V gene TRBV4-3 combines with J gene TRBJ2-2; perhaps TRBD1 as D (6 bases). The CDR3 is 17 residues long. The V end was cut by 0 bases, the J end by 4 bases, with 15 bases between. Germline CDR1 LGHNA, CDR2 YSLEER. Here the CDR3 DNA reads TGCGCCAGCAGCCAAGATCTGCTAGGGGGATTCACCGGGGAGCTGTTTTCT. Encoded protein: CASSQDLLGGFTGELFS.

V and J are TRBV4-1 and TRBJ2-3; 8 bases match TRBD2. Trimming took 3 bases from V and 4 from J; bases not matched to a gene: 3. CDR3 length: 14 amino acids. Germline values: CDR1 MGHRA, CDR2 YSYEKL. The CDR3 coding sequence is TGCGCCAGCAGCCACCGAGCGGGGGCAGATACGCAGTATTTT. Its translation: CASSHRAGADTQYF.

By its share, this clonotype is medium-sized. CDR3: CASSQEGTFYTYTEAFF. DNA of the CDR3: TGTGCCAGCAGCCAAGAAGGGACCTTCTATACTTACACTGAAGCTTTCTTT. The chain is built from TRBV3-1 and TRBJ1-1; TRBD1 is a possible D gene (5 bases). V lost 0 bases and J lost 3, with 17 bases in between. Germline-derived CDR1 and CDR2 are LGHDT and YNNKEL (reference sequence). The CDR3 runs to 17 residues.

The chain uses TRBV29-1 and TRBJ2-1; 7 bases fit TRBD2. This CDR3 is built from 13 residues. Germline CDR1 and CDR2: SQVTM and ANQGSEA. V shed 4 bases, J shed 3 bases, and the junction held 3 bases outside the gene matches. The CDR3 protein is CSVGSGVYNEQFF. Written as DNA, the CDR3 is TGCAGCGTTGGCAGCGGGGTCTACAATGAGCAGTTCTTC.

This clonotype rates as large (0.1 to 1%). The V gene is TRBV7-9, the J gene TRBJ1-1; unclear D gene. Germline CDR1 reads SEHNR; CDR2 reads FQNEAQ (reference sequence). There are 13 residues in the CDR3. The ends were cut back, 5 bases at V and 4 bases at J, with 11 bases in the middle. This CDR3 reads CASSPPQITEAFF. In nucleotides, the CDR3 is TGTGCCAGCAGCCCCCCGCAAATCACTGAAGCTTTCTTT.

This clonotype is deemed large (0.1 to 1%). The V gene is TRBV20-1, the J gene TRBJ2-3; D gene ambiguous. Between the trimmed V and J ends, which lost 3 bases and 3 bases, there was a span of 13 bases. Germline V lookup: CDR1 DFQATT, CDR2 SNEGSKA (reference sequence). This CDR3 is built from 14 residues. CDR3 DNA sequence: TGCAGTGCTAGCGAGCTAGGTGGGACAGATACGCAGTATTTT. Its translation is CSASELGGTDTQYF.

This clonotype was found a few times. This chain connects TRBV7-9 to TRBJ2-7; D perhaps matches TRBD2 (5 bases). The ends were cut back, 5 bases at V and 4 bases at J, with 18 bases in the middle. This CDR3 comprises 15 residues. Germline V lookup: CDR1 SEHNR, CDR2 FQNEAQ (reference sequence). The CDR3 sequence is CASSSDGEPLYEQYF. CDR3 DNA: TGTGCCAGCAGCAGTGACGGGGAACCCCTATACGAGCAGTACTTC.

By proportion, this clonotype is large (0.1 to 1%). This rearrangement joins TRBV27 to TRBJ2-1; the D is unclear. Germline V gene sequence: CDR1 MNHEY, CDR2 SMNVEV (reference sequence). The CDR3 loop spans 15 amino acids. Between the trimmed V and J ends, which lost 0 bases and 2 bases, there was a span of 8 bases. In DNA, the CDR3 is TGTGCCAGCAGTTTATCAGGGTTGGCCTACAATGAGCAGTTCTTC. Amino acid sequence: CASSLSGLAYNEQFF.

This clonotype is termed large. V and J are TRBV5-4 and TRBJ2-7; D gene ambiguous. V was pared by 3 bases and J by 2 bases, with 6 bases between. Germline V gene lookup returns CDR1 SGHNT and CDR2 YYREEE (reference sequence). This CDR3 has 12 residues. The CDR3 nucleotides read TGTGCCAGCAGCTCCCCCACCTACGAGCAGTACTTC. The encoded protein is CASSSPTYEQYF.

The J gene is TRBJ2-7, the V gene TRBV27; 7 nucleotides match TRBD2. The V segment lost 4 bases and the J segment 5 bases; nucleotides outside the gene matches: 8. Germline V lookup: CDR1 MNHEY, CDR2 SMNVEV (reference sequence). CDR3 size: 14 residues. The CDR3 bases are TGTGCCAGCAGTTCAACCCTCAGCGGGAACGAGCAGTACTTC. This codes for CASSSTLSGNEQYF.

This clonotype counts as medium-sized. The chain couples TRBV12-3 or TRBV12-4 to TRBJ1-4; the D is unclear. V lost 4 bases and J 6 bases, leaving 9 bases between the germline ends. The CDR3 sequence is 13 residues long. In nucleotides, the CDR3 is TGTGCCAGCAGTTGGGCAGGTTATGAAAAACTGTTTTTT. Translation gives CASSWAGYEKLFF.

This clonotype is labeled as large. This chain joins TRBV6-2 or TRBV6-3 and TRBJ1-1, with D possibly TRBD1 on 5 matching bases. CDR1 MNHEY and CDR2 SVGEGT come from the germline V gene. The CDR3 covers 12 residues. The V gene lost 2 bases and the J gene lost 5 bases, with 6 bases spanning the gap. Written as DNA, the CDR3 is TGTGCCAGCAGTTACGGGGGAACTGAAGCTTTCTTT. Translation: CASSYGGTEAFF.

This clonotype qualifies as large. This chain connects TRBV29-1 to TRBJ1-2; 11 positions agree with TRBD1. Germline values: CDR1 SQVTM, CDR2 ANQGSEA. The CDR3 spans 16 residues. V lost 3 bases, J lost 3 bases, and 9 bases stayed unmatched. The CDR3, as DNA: TGCAGCGTTGACCCCCGGGACAGGGGGGGCTACTATGGCTACACCTTC. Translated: CSVDPRDRGGYYGYTF.

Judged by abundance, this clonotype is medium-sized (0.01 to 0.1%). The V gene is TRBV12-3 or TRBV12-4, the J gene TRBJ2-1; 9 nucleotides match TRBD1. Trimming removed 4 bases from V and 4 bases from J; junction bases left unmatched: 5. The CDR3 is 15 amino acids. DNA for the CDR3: TGTGCCAGCAGTTCACCGGGACAGGGATACAATGAGCAGTTCTTC. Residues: CASSSPGQGYNEQFF.

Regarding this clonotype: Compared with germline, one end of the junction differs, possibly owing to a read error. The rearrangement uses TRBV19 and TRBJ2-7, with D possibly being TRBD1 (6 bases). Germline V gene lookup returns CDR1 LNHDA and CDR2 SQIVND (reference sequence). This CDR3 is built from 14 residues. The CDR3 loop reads CASSMGHGPYEQYF. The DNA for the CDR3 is TGTGCCAGTAGTATGGGACACGGACCCTATGAGCAGTACTTC. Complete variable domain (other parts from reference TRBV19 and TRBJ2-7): DGGITQSPKYLFRKEGQNVTLSCEQNLNHDAMYWYRQDPGQGLRLIYYSQIVNDFQKGDIAEGYSVSREKKESFPLTVTSAQKNPTAFYLCASSMGHGPYEQYFGPGTRLTVT.

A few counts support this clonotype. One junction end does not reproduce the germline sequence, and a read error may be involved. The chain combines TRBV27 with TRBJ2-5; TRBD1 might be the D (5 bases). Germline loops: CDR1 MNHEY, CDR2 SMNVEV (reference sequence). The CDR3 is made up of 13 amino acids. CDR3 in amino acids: CASSLRRQETQDF. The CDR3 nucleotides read TGTGCCAGCAGTTTGCGTCGCCAAGAGACACAGGACTTC.

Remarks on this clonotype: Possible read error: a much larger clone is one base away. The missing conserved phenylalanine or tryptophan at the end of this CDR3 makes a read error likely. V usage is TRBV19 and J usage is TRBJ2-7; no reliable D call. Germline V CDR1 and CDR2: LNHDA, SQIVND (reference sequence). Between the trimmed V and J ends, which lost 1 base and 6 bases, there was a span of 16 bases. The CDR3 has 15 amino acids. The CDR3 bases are TGTGCCAGTAGTATAGGGTTGAACCCTTTCGGCGAGCAGTACTCC. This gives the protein CASSIGLNPFGEQYS.

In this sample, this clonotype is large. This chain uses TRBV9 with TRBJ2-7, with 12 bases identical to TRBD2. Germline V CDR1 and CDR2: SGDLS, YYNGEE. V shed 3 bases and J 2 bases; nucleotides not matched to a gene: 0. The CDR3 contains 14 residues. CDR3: CASSGLAGAYEQYF. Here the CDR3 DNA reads TGTGCCAGCAGCGGACTAGCGGGGGCCTACGAGCAGTACTTC.

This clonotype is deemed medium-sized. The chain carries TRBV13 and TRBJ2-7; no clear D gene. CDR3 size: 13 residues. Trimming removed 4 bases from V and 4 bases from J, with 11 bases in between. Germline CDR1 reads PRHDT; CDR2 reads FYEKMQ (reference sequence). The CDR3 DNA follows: TGTGCCAGCAGCTCCCCCCCCGAATACGAGCAGTACTTC. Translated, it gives CASSSPPEYEQYF.